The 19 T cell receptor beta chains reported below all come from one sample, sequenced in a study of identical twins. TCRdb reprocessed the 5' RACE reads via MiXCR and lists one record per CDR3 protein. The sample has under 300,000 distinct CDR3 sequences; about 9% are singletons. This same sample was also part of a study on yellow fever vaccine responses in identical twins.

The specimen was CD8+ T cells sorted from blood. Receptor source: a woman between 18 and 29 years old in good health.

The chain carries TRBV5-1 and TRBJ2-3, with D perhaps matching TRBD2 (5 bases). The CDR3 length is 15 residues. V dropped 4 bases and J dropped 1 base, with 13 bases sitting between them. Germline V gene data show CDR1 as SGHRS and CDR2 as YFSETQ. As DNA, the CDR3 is TGCGCCAGCAGCATTAGCGCGCGCGGCACAGATACGCAGTATTTT. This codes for CASSISARGTDTQYF.

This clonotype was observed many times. In DNA form, the CDR3 reads TGCGCCAGCAGCCAGGGGGTGGGGGAGACCCAGTACTTC. It encodes CASSQGVGETQYF. The chain is built from TRBV4-3 and TRBJ2-5; the D call may be TRBD1 or TRBD2 (5 bases each). The CDR3 totals 13 residues. Germline loops: CDR1 LGHNA, CDR2 YSLEER. V gave up 3 bases and J gave up 5 bases, with 10 bases separating them.

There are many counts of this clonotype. The CDR3 DNA is TGTGCCAGCAGTGAATATCCCCTGGCTGGAATACCAGAGACCCAGTACTTC. This encodes CASSEYPLAGIPETQYF. The rearrangement uses TRBV25-1 and TRBJ2-5; D unresolved. The CDR3 is 17 amino acids. CDR1 MGHDK and CDR2 SYGVNS come from the germline V gene. The V end was cut by 0 bases, the J end by 4 bases, with 18 bases between.

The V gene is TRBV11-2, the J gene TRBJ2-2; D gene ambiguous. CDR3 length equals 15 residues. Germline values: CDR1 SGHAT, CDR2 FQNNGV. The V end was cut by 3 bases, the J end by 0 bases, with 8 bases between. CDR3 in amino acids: CASSLVQTNTGELFF. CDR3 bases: TGTGCCAGCAGCTTGGTACAGACGAACACCGGGGAGCTGTTTTTT.

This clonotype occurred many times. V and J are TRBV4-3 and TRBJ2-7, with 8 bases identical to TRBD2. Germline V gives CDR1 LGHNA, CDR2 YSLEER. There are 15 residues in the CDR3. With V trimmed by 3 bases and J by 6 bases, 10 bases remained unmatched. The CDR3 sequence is CASSQGAGVEGEQYF. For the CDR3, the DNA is TGCGCCAGCAGCCAGGGAGCGGGAGTAGAGGGCGAGCAGTACTTC.

As DNA, the CDR3 is TGTGCCAGCAGTTTCCCCCTCCGAGGCTATGGCTACACCTTC. It yields the protein CASSFPLRGYGYTF. The chain has TRBV28 and TRBJ1-2; D not certain. CDR3 length: 14 residues. The germline V and J ends were trimmed by 3 bases and 4 bases, with 12 bases remaining between them. CDR1 and CDR2 (germline): MDHEN, SYDVKM.

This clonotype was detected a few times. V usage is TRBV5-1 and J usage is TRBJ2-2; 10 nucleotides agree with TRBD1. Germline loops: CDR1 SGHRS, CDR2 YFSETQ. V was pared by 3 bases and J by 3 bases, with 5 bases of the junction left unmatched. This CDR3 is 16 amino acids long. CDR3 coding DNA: TGCGCCAGCAGCTACTCCGGGACAGGGGACACCGGGGAGCTGTTTTTT. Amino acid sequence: CASSYSGTGDTGELFF.

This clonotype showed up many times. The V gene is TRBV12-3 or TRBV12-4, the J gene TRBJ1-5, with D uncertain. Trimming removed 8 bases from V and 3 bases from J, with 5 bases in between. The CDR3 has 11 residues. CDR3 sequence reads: CASWNNQPQHF. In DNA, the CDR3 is TGTGCCAGCTGGAACAATCAGCCCCAGCATTTT.

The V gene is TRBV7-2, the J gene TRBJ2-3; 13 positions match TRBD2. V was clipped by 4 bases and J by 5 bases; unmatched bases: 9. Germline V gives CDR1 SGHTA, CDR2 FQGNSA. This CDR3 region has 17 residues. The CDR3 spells CASSSKLAGGPEDTQYF. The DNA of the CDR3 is TGTGCCAGCAGCTCAAAACTAGCGGGAGGGCCCGAAGATACGCAGTATTTT.

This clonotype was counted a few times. The CDR3 DNA follows: TGCGCCAGCAGCTTGGCCGAGACAGGGACGTACACTGAAGCTTTCTTT. This encodes CASSLAETGTYTEAFF. The J gene is TRBJ1-1, the V gene TRBV5-1; 7 bases align to TRBD1. The CDR3 covers 16 residues. In germline, CDR1 is SGHRS, CDR2 YFSETQ. After removal of 0 bases from V and 3 bases from J, the junction contained 8 bases not matched to a gene.

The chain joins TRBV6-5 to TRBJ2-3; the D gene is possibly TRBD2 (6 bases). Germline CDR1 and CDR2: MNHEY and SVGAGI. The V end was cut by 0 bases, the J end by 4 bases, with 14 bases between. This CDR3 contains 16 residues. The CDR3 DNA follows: TGTGCCAGCAGTTACTCCCCGGGCGGAGGGCCAGATACGCAGTATTTT. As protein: CASSYSPGGGPDTQYF.

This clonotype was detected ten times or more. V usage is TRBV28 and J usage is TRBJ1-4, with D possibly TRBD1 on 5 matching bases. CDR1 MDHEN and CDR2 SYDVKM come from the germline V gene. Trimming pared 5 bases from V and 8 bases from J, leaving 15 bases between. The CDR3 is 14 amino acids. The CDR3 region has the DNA TGTGCCAGCAGTCCCACGGGGGATGCGGAAAAACTGTTTTTT. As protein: CASSPTGDAEKLFF. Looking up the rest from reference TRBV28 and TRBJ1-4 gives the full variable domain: DVKVTQSSRYLVKRTGEKVFLECVQDMDHENMFWYRQDPGLGLRLIYFSYDVKMKEKGDIPEGYSVSREKKERFSLILESASTNQTSMYLCASSPTGDAEKLFFGSGTQLSVL.

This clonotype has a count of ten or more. The CDR3 sequence: CASSLGELGAYEQYF. The CDR3 DNA reads as TGTGCCAGCAGTTTAGGGGAGCTCGGCGCCTACGAGCAGTACTTC. The J gene is TRBJ2-7, the V gene TRBV12-3 or TRBV12-4, with TRBD2 as a possible D gene (5 bases). The CDR3 runs to 15 residues. The V end lost 1 base, the J end lost 2 bases, and 12 bases lay between the germline ends.

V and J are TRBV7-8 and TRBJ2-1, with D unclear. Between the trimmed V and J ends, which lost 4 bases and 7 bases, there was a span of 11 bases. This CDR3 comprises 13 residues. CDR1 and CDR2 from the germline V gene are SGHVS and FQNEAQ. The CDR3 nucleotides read TGTGCCAGCAGCTCGACCAAAGTGAATGAGCAGTTCTTC. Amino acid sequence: CASSSTKVNEQFF.

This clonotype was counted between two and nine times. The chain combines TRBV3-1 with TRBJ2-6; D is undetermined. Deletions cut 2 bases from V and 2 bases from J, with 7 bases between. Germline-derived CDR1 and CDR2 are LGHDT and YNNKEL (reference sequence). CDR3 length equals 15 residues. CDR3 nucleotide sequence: TGTGCCAGCAGCCAACCACGGACTGGGGCCAACGTCCTGACTTTC. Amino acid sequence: CASSQPRTGANVLTF.

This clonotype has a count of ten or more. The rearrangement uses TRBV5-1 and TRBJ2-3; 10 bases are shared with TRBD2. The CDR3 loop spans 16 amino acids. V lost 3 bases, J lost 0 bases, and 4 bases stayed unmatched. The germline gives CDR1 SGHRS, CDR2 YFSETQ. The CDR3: CASSWTSGVSTDTQYF. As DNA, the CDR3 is TGCGCCAGCAGCTGGACTAGCGGAGTTAGCACAGATACGCAGTATTTT.

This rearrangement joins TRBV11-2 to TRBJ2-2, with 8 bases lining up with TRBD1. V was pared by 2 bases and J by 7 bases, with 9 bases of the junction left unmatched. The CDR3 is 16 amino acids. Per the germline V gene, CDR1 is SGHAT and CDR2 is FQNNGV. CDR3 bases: TGTGCCAGCAGCTTATCTCCAGGGGGCATGAGCGGGGAGCTGTTTTTT. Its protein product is CASSLSPGGMSGELFF.

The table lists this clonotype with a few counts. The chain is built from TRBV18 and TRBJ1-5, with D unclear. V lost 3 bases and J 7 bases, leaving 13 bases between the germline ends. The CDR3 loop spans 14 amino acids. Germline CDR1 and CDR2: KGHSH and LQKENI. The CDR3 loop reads CASSPLDGGQPQHF. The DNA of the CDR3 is TGTGCCAGCTCACCTCTGGACGGAGGCCAGCCCCAGCATTTT.

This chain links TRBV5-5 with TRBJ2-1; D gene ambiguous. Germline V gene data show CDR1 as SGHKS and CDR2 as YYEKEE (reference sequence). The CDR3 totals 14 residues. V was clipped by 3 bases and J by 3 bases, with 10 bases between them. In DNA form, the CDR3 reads TGTGCCAGCAGCTCACGACTGGACTACAATGAGCAGTTCTTC. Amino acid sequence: CASSSRLDYNEQFF.